Sequencing of this T cell receptor (beta chain) was carried out in a study of blood T cell repertoires in COVID-19. Study context: Acute and convalescent COVID-19 specimens originated in the United States, Italy and Spain. PBMCs, B-cell-depleted T cells, or T cells provided the cDNA or gDNA that made up the material.

CDR1 and CDR2 (germline): SEHNR, FQNEAQ (reference sequence). The CDR3 totals 19 residues. The V and J ends lost 6 bases and 1 base, in that order; junction bases with no gene match: 16. Original methodology: Quantification of nucleated cells was approximated via reference gene primer amplification. Here immunoSEQ multiplex PCR was the method, and the copy in TCRdb shows in-frame clones only, minus some. The V and J calls and clone size were taken over from that table, and D and trimming were inferred from the DNA. The data show over 200,000 clones, over 75% seen once. The receptor's source is a human donor in a cohort sampled during active COVID-19. The sample comprised peripheral blood. The rearrangement links TRBV7-9 to TRBJ1-4, with 8 bases that match TRBD1. CDR3 nucleotide sequence: TGTGCCAGCAGTGCCCAAGGGGGCAGGGGGCACGGAACTAATGAAAAACTGTTTTTT. Translated, it gives CASSAQGGRGHGTNEKLFF.